This T cell receptor beta chain is from a study of OX40 agonist ivuxolimab in advanced cancers. As for the study in general: Each dose-escalation patient presented with hepatocellular carcinoma, melanoma, renal cell or head and neck cancer.

TCRdb's copy holds only in-frame clones and misses some; the assay was immunoSEQ multiplex PCR. This repertoire shows about 100,000 clones, around 90% found once; its top ten account for roughly 0.79%. Remarks on this clone: Its target is not known.

Study findings and constraints: With doses of 0.1 to 3.0 mg/kg, CD4+ and CD8+ blood T cells had undergone clonal expansion by week 6.

Germline V gene data show CDR1 as MDHEN and CDR2 as SYDVKM. The germline V and J ends were trimmed by 5 bases and 1 base, with 9 bases remaining between them. The CDR3 runs 14 residues. The V gene is TRBV28, the J gene TRBJ1-5; tentative D call: TRBD1 (6 bases). Material: CD4+ or CD8+ T cells sorted from blood, obtained in a trial of the OX40 agonist ivuxolimab. This TCR was sampled from an adult with an advanced solid tumor such as melanoma, head and neck, liver or kidney cancer. The CDR3 protein is CASSRGGSNQPQHF. For the CDR3, the DNA is TGTGCCAGCAGTAGAGGGGGGAGCAATCAGCCCCAGCATTTT.